This TCR beta chain was captured by sequencing in a study of CD8 T cells in ankylosing spondylitis. This clonotype was seen many times. V gave up 2 bases and J gave up 6 bases, with 11 bases separating them. Germline CDR1 is DFQATT and CDR2 is SNEGSKA (reference sequence). CDR3 length equals 12 residues. Preparation of TCR beta libraries was done by quantitative 5'-RACE with molecular barcodes. TCRdb passed the 5' RACE reads through MiXCR, listing each CDR3 protein once. The sample contains hundreds of thousands of distinct CDR3 sequences, roughly 25% of which appear only once. Input material: blood, either unsorted or a sorted T cell fraction (not recorded which). The receptor was isolated from a male donor with ankylosing spondylitis or in good health (not recorded which). This chain connects TRBV20-1 to TRBJ2-7, with D perhaps TRBD1 or TRBD2 (5 bases each). The CDR3 reads CSARRDLFEQYF. CDR3 DNA: TGCAGTGCTAGAAGGGACCTCTTCGAGCAGTACTTC.